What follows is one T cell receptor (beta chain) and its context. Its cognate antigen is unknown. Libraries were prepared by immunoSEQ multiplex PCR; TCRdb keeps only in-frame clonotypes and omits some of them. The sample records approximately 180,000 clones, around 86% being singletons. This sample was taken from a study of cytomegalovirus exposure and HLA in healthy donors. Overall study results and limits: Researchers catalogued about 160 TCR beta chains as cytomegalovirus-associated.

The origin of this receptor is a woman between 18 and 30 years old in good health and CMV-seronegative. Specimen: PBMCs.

CDR3 DNA sequence: TGTGCCAGTAGTGACACCGGGACAGCGGTTGGCAATCAGCCCCAGCATTTT. Its protein product is CASSDTGTAVGNQPQHF. The chain combines TRBV19 with TRBJ1-5; 7 nucleotides align to TRBD1. Trimming cost V 5 bases and J 2 bases; bases outside gene matches: 12. The CDR3 consists of 17 residues. The germline gives CDR1 LNHDA, CDR2 SQIVND (reference sequence).